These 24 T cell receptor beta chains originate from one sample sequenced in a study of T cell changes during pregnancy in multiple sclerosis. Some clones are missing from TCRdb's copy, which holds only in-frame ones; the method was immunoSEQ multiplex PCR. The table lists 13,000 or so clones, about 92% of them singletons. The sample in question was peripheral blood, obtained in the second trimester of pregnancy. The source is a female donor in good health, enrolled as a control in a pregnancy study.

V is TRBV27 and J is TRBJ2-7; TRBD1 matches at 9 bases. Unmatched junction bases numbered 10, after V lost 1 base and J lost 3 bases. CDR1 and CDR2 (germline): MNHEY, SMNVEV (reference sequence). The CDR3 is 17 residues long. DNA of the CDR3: TGTGCCAGCAGTTTATTTTGGATACAGGGGGCTAACTACGAGCAGTACTTC. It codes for CASSLFWIQGANYEQYF.

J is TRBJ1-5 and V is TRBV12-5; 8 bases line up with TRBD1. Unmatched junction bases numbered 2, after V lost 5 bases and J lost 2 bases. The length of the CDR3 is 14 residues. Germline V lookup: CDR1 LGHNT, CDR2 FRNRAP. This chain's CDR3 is CASGLGQGNQPQHF. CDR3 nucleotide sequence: TGTGCTAGTGGTCTGGGACAGGGCAATCAGCCCCAGCATTTT.

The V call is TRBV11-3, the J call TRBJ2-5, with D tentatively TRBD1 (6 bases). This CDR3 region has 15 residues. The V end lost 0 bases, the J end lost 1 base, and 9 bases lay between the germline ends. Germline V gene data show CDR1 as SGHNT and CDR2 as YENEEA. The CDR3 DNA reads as TGTGCCAGCAGCTTAGATTTACAGGGCCAAGAGACCCAGTACTTC. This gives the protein CASSLDLQGQETQYF.

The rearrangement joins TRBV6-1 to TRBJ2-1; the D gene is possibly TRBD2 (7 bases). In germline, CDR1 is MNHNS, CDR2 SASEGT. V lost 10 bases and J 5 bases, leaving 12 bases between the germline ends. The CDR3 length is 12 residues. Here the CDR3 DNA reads TGTGCCATCCGGGGGGCTAACAATGAGCAGTTCTTC. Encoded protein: CAIRGANNEQFF.

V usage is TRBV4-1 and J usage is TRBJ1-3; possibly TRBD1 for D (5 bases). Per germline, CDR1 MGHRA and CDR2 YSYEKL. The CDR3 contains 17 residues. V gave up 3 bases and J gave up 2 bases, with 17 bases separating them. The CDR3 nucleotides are TGCGCCAGCAGCCAGGTTGGGCAGGGAGGGACTGGAAACACCATATATTTT. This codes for CASSQVGQGGTGNTIYF.

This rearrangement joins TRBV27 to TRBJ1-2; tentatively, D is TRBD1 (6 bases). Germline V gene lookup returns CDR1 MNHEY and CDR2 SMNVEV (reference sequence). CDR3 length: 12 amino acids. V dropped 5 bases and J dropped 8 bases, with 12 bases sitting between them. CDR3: CASSPTGQGYTF. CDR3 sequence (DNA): TGTGCCAGCAGTCCTACAGGGCAAGGCTACACCTTC.

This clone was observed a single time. CDR3 DNA: TGTGCCAGCAGCGAGGGACTAGCGGGAAAAGATGAGCAGTTCTTC. This encodes CASSEGLAGKDEQFF. V gene TRBV11-2 combines with J gene TRBJ2-1, with 13 bases matching TRBD2. V gave up 5 bases and J gave up 8 bases; unmatched junction bases: 6. The CDR3 spans 15 residues. Germline V CDR1 and CDR2: SGHAT, FQNNGV.

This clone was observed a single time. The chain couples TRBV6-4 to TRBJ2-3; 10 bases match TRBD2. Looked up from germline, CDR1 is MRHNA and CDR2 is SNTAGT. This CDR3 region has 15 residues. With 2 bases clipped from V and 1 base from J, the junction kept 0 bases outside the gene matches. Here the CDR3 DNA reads TGTGCCAGCAGTGACGGGACTAGCGGCACAGATACGCAGTATTTT. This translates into CASSDGTSGTDTQYF.

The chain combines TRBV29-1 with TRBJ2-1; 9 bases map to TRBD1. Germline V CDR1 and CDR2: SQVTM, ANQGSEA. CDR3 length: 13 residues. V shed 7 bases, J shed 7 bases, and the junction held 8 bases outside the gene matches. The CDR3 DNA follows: TGCAGCGGGTGCCGGGACAGGGAAAATGAGCAGTTCTTC. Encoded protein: CSGCRDRENEQFF.

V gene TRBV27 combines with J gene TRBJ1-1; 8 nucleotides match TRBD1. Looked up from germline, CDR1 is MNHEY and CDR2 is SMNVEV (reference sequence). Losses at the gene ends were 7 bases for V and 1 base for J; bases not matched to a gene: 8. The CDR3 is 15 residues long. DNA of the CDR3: TGTGCCAGCACTTTTCAGGGGGCTAGGAACACTGAAGCTTTCTTT. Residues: CASTFQGARNTEAFF.

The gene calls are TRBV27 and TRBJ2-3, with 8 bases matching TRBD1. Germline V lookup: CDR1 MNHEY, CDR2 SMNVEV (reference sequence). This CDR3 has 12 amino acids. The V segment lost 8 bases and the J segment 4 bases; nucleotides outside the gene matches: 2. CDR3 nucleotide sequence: TGTGCCAGCGGACAGGGCGCAGATACGCAGTATTTT. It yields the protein CASGQGADTQYF.

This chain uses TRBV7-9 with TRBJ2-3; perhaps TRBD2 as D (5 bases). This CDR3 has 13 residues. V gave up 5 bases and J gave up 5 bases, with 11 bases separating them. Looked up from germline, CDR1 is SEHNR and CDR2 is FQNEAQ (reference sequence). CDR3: CASSATSEDTQYF. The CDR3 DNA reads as TGTGCCAGCAGCGCAACTAGTGAAGATACGCAGTATTTT. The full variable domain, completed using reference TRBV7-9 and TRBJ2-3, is DTGVSQNPRHKITKRGQNVTFRCDPISEHNRLYWYRQTLGQGPEFLTYFQNEAQLEKSRLLSDRFSAERPKGSFSTLEIQRTEQGDSAMYLCASSATSEDTQYFGPGTRLTVL.

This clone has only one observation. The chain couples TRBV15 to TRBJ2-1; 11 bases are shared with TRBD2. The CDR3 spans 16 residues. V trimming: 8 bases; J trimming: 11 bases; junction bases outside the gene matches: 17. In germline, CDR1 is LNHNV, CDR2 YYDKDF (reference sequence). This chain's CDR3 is CATGSGTSGLVWKQFF. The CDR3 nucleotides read TGTGCCACCGGGTCCGGGACTAGCGGACTCGTGTGGAAGCAGTTCTTC.

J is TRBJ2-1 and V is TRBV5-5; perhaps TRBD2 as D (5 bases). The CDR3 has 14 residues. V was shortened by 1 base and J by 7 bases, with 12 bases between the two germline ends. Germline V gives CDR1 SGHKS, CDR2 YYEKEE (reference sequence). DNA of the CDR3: TGTGCCAGCAGCTTGAGTTCGCCGGGGAATGAGCAGTTCTTC. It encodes CASSLSSPGNEQFF.

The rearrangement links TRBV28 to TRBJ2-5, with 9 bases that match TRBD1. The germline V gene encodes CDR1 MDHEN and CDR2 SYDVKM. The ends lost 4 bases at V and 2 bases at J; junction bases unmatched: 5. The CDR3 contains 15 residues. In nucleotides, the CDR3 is TGTGCCAGCAGTTCTCCCGGGACAGGGCAAGAGACCCAGTACTTC. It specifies CASSSPGTGQETQYF. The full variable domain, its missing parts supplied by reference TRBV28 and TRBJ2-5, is DVKVTQSSRYLVKRTGEKVFLECVQDMDHENMFWYRQDPGLGLRLIYFSYDVKMKEKGDIPEGYSVSREKKERFSLILESASTNQTSMYLCASSSPGTGQETQYFGPGTRLLVL.

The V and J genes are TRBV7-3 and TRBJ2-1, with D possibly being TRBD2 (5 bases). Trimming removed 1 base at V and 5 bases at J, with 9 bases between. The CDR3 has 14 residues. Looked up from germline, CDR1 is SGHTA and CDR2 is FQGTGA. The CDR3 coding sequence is TGTGCCAGCAGCTTAATTCGGGGAAACAATGAGCAGTTCTTC. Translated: CASSLIRGNNEQFF.

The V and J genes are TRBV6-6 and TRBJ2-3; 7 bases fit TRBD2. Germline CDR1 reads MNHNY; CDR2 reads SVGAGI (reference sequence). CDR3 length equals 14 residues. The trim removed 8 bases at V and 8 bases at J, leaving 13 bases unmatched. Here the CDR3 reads CASRLERGLGTQYF. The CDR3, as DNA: TGTGCCAGCCGACTCGAGCGGGGATTGGGTACGCAGTATTTT.

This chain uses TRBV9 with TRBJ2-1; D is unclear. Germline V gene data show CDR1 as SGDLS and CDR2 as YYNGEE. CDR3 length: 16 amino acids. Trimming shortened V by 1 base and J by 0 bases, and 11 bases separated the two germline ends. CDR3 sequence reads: CASSVSTRSSYNEQFF. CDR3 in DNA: TGTGCCAGCAGCGTATCTACGCGGAGCTCCTACAATGAGCAGTTCTTC.

CDR3 region: CASSPIRLDLSSYNEQFF. Here the CDR3 DNA reads TGTGCCAGCAGCCCAATTCGATTAGACTTAAGCTCCTACAATGAGCAGTTCTTC. The chain is built from TRBV7-2 and TRBJ2-1; no clear D. CDR3 length: 18 residues. The germline V gene has CDR1 SGHTA and CDR2 FQGNSA. The V end was cut by 5 bases, the J end by 0 bases, with 20 bases between.

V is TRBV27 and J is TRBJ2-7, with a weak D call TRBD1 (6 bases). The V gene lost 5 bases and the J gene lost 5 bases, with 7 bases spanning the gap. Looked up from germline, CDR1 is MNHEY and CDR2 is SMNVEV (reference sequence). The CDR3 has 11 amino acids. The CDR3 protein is CASSHRDEQYF. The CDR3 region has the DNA TGTGCCAGCAGTCACAGGGACGAGCAGTACTTC.

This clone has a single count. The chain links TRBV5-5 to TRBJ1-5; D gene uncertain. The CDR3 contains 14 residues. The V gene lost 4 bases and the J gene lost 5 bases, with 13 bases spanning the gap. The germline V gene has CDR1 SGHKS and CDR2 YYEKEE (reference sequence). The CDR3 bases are TGTGCCAGCAGCCGCGGAGGGAATTATCAGCCCCAGCATTTT. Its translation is CASSRGGNYQPQHF.

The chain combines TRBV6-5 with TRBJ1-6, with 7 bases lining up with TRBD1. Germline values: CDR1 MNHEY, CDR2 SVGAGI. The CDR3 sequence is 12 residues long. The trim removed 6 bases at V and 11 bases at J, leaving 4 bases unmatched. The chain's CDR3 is CASSLGQPPLHF. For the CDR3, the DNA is TGTGCCAGCAGCCTGGGACAGCCACCCCTCCACTTT.

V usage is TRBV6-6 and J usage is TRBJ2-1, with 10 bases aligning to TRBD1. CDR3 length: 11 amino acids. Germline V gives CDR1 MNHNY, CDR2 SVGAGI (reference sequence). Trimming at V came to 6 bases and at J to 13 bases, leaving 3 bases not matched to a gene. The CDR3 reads CASSWDRGQFF. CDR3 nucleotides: TGTGCCAGCAGCTGGGACAGGGGACAGTTCTTC.

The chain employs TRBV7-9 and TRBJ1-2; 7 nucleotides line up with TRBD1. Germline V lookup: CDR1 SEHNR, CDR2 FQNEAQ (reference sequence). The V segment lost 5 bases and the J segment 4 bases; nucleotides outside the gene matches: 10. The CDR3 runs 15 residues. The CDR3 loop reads CASSQYDYRGYGYTF. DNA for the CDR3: TGTGCCAGCAGCCAGTACGACTACAGGGGCTATGGCTACACCTTC.